This TCR beta chain came from a study of CD4 T cells in relation to SARS-CoV-2 and coronaviruses. The wider study: Controls used an HIV-1 Nef peptide pool or no peptide. Shared crossreactive spike epitopes were mapped to their HLA restriction.

Before the COVID-19 pandemic, during about 2011-2019, CD4+ T cells were taken from unexposed donors. After less than 11 days of culture, CD4+ T cells were isolated. Unexposed-donor CD4+ T cells were probed with SARS-CoV-2 S/N and four cold-coronavirus spikes, cells permitting. This clone was recorded once. Its antigen remains unidentified. Here immunoSEQ multiplex PCR was the method, and the copy in TCRdb shows in-frame clones only, minus some. The sample yields about 23,000 clones, about 73% seen once. Germline loops: CDR1 MDHEN, CDR2 SYDVKM. This CDR3 has 13 amino acids. V gave up 6 bases and J gave up 4 bases, with 10 bases separating them.

The clonotype was recovered from a human donor in good health. The chain links TRBV28 to TRBJ2-1; a weak D match, TRBD1 (5 bases). The specimen sequenced was CD4+ T cells from PBMCs, cultured in vitro. The CDR3 nucleotides are TGTGCCAGCAGCACCGACAGATACAATGAGCAGTTCTTC. Encoded protein: CASSTDRYNEQFF. Filled out from reference TRBV28 and TRBJ2-1, the complete variable domain reads DVKVTQSSRYLVKRTGEKVFLECVQDMDHENMFWYRQDPGLGLRLIYFSYDVKMKEKGDIPEGYSVSREKKERFSLILESASTNQTSMYLCASSTDRYNEQFFGPGTRLTVL.